The present T cell receptor beta chain was sequenced within a study of cytomegalovirus exposure and HLA in healthy donors. Study-wide points: Cytomegalovirus association was assigned to about 150 TCR beta chains. Associated with HLA alleles at 0.05 false discovery rate in a later analysis were 17,000 or so TCR beta sequences. TRBV6-2, TRBV6-3 and some other V segments were unresolvable in 87-base-pair reads. A later analysis, which compared TCR beta chains of equal frequency, found the HLA-associated ones more clonally expanded.

The primer mix had 60 Vbeta and 13 Jbeta primers. Sequencing used immunoSEQ multiplex PCR; TCRdb keeps in-frame clones, though not all of them. Of fewer than 200,000 clones in the sample, just under 80% were seen once. This clone turned up a few times. Its antigen is not identified. CDR1 and CDR2 from the germline V gene are GTSNPN and SVGIG (reference sequence). The CDR3 has 14 amino acids. V shed 4 bases and J shed 8 bases, with 17 bases lying between them. This clonotype was sampled from a woman in her forties or fifties in good health and CMV-seronegative. J is TRBJ1-4 and V is TRBV30; TRBD1 is a possible D gene (5 bases). The sample comprised PBMCs. The CDR3 protein is CAWISGRGGEKLFF. The DNA of the CDR3 is TGTGCCTGGATTTCGGGTAGGGGAGGAGAAAAACTGTTTTTT.